The rows below give T cell receptor beta chains drawn from one sample of a study of human thymus T cells. The table came from immunoSEQ multiplex PCR; TCRdb's copy has only in-frame clones and leaves some out. Counted here are some 120,000 clones, more than 90% occurring once; the ten biggest clones make up 0.02% to 0.025%. Sequences were obtained from thymus tissue. These TCRs come from a boy under three years old with a congenital heart defect but otherwise immunologically healthy. CDR3s include the opening cysteine and the closing phenylalanine or tryptophan. Rows give clone size only sometimes, using once, few, many, or a class for an expanded clone.

>TRBV5-1|.
CASRSGLAFNEQFF
>TRBV6-1|.
CASSDTGTDYSNQPQHF
>TRBV19|once
CASSIERGEDFPHNSPLHF
>TRBV5-1|.
CASSLERGRRNYGYTF
>TRBV30|.
CAWTPPPSLGGTFTDTQYF
>TRBV9|.
CASSVDSVPSYEQYF
>TRBV27|.
CASSLGTSGGSVTNEQFF
>TRBV30|.
CAWSVRAPPYNEQFF
>TRBV11-3|.
CASSLGRGYEQYF
>TRBV5-1|.
CASSFSEGPQYF
>TRBV11-2|.
CASSFDGWQETQYF
>TRBV2|once
CASSEAWPSGGDSEQFF
>TRBV28|.
CASGQINHGGQASYEQYF
>TRBV4-2|.
CASGYLSSYEQYF
>TRBV18|.
CASSRPGTGNTEAFF
>TRBV10-3|.
CAIRATSSSYNEQFF
>TRBV5-4|.
CASSLYGRGGPYEQYF
>TRBV4-2|.
CASSHSDGDTQYF
>TRBV7-2|.
CASKTGVTYEQYF
>TRBV9|.
CASSVARQGEANEQFF
>TRBV27|.
CATTGTYEQYF
>TRBV5-4|.
CASSSREDYGYTF
>TRBV6-5|.
CASSCSGGAWNEQFF
>TRBV10-3|.
CAISESWTSGGLPPNSHFYEQYF
>TRBV11-3|.
CASSRGAGRGYTF
>TRBV28|.
CASSPGTGDEQYF